The 8 T cell receptor beta chains in this list originate from one sample, sequenced in a study of early T cells in non-severe SARS-CoV-2 infection (dated by TCRdb to about 2021). Libraries were built with 5' RACE. Instrument used: NextSeq 500. In TCRdb, the public reads were trimmed at Q25 with fastp and aligned with MiXCR, with productive beta chains retained. Every CDR3 protein is listed once, alongside the most common genes and DNA of its rows. A total of 35,000 to 50,000 distinct CDR3 sequences appear in this sample, about 6% of them only once. Around 8% of the sample goes to the ten largest clones. The sequencing here drew on whole blood, taken at baseline. These receptor sequences come from an adult who was a healthcare worker with PCR-confirmed SARS-CoV-2 infection or an uninfected control (not recorded which).

This clonotype was recorded a few times. The chain's CDR3 is CATRGATYEKLFF. In DNA, the CDR3 is TGTGCCACCCGGGGGGCTACCTATGAAAAACTGTTTTTT. The chain couples TRBV2 to TRBJ1-4; tentative D call: TRBD1 (6 bases). CDR1 is SNHLY, CDR2 FYNNEI, per germline. V was pared by 10 bases and J by 6 bases, with 15 bases between. The CDR3 totals 13 residues.

This clonotype was observed a few times. The chain uses TRBV5-4 and TRBJ1-4; 7 bases are shared with TRBD1. Trimming at V came to 4 bases and at J to 4 bases, leaving 4 bases not matched to a gene. This CDR3 spans 14 amino acids. CDR1 is SGHNT, CDR2 YYREEE, per germline (reference sequence). The CDR3 nucleotides are TGTGCCAGCAGCAAAACAGGGGATAATGAAAAACTGTTTTTT. Protein product: CASSKTGDNEKLFF.

The genes are TRBV5-4 and TRBJ2-7, with 9 positions matching TRBD2. Germline trimming cut 3 bases from V and 1 base from J; bases unmatched to any gene: 5. Germline V gene lookup returns CDR1 SGHNT and CDR2 YYREEE (reference sequence). The CDR3 contains 15 residues. The CDR3 protein is CASSSSLAGSYEQYF. For the CDR3, the DNA is TGTGCCAGCAGCTCTTCTCTAGCGGGGTCCTACGAGCAGTACTTC.

This clonotype was found many times. This chain joins TRBV12-3 or TRBV12-4 and TRBJ1-1; 10 bases agree with TRBD1. V dropped 6 bases and J dropped 0; count of bases not matched to a gene: 4. The length of the CDR3 is 15 residues. The CDR3 coding sequence is TGTGCCAGCAGGTGGGGACAGGGGTTGAACACTGAAGCTTTCTTT. Translating gives CASRWGQGLNTEAFF.

There are a few counts of this clonotype. The chain carries TRBV3-1 and TRBJ2-7, with D possibly being TRBD1 (5 bases). The germline CDR1 and CDR2 sequences are LGHDT and YNNKEL (reference sequence). V was cut by 5 bases and J by 2 bases, with 10 bases left in between. CDR3 size: 13 residues. The CDR3 DNA follows: TGTGCCAGCAGCTCCGACAGCCCCTACGAGCAGTACTTC. Protein sequence: CASSSDSPYEQYF.

The chain recombines TRBV7-3 with TRBJ2-7; D gene ambiguous. The CDR3 runs to 15 residues. In germline, CDR1 is SGHTA, CDR2 FQGTGA. V was pared by 2 bases and J by 2 bases, with 13 bases between. The CDR3 loop is CASSLGGSVPYEQYF. CDR3 bases: TGTGCCAGCAGCTTAGGTGGATCAGTCCCCTACGAGCAGTACTTC.

This clonotype has just one count. A much larger clone differs by one base, so this may be a read error. The chain combines TRBV10-3 with TRBJ2-5, with TRBD1 as a possible D gene (6 bases). CDR1 is ENHRY and CDR2 is SYGVKD in the germline V gene. CDR3 length: 13 amino acids. Written as DNA, the CDR3 is TGTACCATCAGTGAGAGGACAGAAGAGACCCAGTACTTC. It encodes CTISERTEETQYF.

This clonotype has ten or more counts. The chain has TRBV28 and TRBJ1-1, with a possible D match to TRBD1 (6 bases). V gave up 5 bases and J gave up 1 base, with 17 bases separating them. Germline V gene data show CDR1 as MDHEN and CDR2 as SYDVKM. There are 16 residues in the CDR3. The CDR3 is CASSPTTGLGNTEAFF. CDR3 sequence (DNA): TGTGCCAGCAGTCCTACTACAGGGCTCGGGAACACTGAAGCTTTCTTT. The full variable domain, its missing parts supplied by reference TRBV28 and TRBJ1-1, is DVKVTQSSRYLVKRTGEKVFLECVQDMDHENMFWYRQDPGLGLRLIYFSYDVKMKEKGDIPEGYSVSREKKERFSLILESASTNQTSMYLCASSPTTGLGNTEAFFGQGTRLTVV.